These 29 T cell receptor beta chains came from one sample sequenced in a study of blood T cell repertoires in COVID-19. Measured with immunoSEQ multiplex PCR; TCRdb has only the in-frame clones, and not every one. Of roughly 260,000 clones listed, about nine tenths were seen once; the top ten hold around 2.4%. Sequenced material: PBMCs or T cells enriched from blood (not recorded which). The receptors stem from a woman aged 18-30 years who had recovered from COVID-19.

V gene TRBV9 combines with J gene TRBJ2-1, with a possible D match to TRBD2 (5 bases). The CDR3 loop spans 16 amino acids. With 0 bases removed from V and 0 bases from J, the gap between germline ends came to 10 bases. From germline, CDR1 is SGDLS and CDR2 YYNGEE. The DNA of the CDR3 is TGTGCCAGCAGCGTAGCGGGATCAAGCTCCTACAATGAGCAGTTCTTC. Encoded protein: CASSVAGSSSYNEQFF. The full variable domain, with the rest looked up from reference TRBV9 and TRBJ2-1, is DSGVTQTPKHLITATGQRVTLRCSPRSGDLSVYWYQQSLDQGLQFLIQYYNGEERAKGNILERFSAQQFPDLHSELNLSSLELGDSALYFCASSVAGSSSYNEQFFGPGTRLTVL.

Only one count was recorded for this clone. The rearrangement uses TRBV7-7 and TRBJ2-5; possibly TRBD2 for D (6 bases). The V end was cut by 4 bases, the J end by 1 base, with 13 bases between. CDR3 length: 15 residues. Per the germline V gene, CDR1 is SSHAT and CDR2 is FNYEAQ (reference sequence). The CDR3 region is CASSSGLTSQETQYF. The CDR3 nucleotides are TGTGCCAGCAGCTCGGGACTGACGAGCCAAGAGACCCAGTACTTC.

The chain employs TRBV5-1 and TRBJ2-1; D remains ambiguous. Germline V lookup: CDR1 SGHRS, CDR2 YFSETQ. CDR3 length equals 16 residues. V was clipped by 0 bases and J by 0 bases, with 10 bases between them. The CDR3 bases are TGCGCCAGCAGCTTGGCTAGTCCGAGCTCCTACAATGAGCAGTTCTTC. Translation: CASSLASPSSYNEQFF.

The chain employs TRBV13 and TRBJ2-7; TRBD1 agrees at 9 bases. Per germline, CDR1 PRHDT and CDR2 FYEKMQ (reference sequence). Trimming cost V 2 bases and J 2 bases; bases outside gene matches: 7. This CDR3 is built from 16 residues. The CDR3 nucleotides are TGTGCCAGCAGCTTACCCCGGACAGGGGTTCCCTACGAGCAGTACTTC. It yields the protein CASSLPRTGVPYEQYF.

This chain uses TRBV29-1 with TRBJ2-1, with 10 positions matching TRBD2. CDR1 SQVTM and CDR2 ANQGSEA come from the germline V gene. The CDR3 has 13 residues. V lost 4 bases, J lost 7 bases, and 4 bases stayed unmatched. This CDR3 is CSVAGLALNEQFF. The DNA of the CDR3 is TGCAGCGTTGCGGGACTAGCGTTAAATGAGCAGTTCTTC.

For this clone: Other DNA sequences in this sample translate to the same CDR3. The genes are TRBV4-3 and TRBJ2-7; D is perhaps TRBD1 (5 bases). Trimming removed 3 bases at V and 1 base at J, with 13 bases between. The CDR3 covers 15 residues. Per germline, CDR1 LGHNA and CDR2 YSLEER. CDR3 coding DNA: TGCGCCAGCAGCCACTCAGGTACAGGTTCCTACGAGCAGTACTTC. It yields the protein CASSHSGTGSYEQYF.

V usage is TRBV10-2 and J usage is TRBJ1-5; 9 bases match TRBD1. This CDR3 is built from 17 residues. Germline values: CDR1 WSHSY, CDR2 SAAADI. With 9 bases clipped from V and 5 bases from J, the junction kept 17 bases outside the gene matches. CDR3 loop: CASGKGVGTGSHQPQHF. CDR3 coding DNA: TGCGCCAGTGGGAAAGGGGTCGGGACAGGGAGTCATCAGCCCCAGCATTTT.

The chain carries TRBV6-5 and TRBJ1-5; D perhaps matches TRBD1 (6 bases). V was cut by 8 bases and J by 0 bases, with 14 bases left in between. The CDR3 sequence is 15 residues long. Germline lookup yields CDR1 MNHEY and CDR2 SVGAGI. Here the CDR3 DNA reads TGTGCCAGCCAGGGGCAGCCCTATAGCAATCAGCCCCAGCATTTT. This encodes CASQGQPYSNQPQHF.

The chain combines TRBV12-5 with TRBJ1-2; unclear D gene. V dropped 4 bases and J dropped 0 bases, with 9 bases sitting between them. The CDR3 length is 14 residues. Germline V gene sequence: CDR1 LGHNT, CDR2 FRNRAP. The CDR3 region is CASGWAEPNYGYTF. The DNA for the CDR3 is TGTGCTAGTGGTTGGGCAGAACCTAACTATGGCTACACCTTC.

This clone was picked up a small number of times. This chain's CDR3 is CASSLDFGQGAGDEAFF. Written as DNA, the CDR3 is TGTGCCAGCAGCTTAGATTTCGGACAGGGGGCCGGCGATGAAGCTTTCTTT. The chain carries TRBV7-9 and TRBJ1-1; 11 bases align to TRBD1. V was pared by 1 base and J by 7 bases, with 11 bases of the junction left unmatched. Germline V gives CDR1 SEHNR, CDR2 FQNEAQ (reference sequence). The CDR3 has 17 amino acids.

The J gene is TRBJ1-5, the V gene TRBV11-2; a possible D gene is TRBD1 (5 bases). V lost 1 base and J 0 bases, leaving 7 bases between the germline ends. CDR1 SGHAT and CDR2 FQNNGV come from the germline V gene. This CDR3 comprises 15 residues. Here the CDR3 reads CASSLGQGSNQPQHF. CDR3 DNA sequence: TGTGCCAGCAGCTTAGGTCAGGGTAGCAATCAGCCCCAGCATTTT.

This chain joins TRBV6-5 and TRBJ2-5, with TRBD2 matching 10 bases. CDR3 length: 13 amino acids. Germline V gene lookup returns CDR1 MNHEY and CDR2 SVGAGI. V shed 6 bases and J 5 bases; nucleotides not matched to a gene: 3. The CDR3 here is CASRYSGRETQYF. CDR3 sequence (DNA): TGTGCCAGCAGATATAGCGGGAGGGAGACCCAGTACTTC.

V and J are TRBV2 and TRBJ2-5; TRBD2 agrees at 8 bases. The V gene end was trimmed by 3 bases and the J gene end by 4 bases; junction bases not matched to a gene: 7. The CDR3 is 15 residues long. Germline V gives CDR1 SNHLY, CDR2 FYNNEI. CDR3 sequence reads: CASSENAGGRETQYF. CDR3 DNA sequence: TGTGCCAGCAGTGAGAATGCGGGAGGTCGAGAGACCCAGTACTTC.

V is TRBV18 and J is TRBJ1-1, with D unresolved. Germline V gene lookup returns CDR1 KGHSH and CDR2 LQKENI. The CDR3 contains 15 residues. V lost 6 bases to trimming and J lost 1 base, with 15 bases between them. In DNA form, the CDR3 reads TGTGCCAGCTCTCCCAGAATGGTGTCGAACACTGAAGCTTTCTTT. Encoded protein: CASSPRMVSNTEAFF.

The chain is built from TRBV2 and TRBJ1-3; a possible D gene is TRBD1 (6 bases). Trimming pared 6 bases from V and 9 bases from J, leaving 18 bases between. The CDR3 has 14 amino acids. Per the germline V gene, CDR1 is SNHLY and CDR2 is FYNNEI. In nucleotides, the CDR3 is TGTGCCAGCAGCCCCATGGGGGCCGTCGGCACCATATATTTT. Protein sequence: CASSPMGAVGTIYF.

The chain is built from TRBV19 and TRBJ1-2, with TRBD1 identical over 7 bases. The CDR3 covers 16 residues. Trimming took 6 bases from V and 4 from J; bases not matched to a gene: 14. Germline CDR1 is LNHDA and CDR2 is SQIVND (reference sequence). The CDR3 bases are TGTGCCAGTAGCCTTAACTCACTCGACAGGGTCTATGGCTACACCTTC. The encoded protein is CASSLNSLDRVYGYTF.

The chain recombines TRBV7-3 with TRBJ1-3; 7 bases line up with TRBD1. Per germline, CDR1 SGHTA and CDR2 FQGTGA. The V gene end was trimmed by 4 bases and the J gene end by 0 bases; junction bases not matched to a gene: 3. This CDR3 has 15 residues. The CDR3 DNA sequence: TGTGCCAGCAGCTCCACAGGGGCCTCTGGAAACACCATATATTTT. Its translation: CASSSTGASGNTIYF.

The CDR3 loop reads CASSLWDRAHYGYTF. The CDR3 nucleotides are TGTGCCAGCAGCTTATGGGACAGGGCTCACTATGGCTACACCTTC. The chain is built from TRBV7-9 and TRBJ1-2; 9 positions match TRBD1. The germline V gene encodes CDR1 SEHNR and CDR2 FQNEAQ (reference sequence). The CDR3 totals 15 residues. The junction had 4 bases not matched to a gene; V was cut back by 2 bases and J by 3 bases.

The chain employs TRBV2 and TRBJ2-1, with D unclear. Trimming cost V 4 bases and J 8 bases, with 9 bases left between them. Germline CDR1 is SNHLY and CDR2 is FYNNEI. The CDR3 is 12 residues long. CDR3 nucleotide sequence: TGTGCCAGCAGTGCAGATTCCCATGAGCAGTTCTTC. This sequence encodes CASSADSHEQFF.

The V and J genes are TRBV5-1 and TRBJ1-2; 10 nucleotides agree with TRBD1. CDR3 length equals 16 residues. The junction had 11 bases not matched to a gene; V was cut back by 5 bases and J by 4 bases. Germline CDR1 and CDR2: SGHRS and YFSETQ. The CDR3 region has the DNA TGCGCCAGCAGTATATCGACAGGGGGCTATATCTATGGCTACACCTTC. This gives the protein CASSISTGGYIYGYTF.

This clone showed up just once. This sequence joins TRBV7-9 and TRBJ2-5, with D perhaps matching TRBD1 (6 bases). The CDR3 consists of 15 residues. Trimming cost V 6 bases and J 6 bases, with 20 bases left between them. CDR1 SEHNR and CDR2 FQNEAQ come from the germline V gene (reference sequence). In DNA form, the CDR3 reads TGTGCCAGCAGTTTACAACAGGGAGTTGAGCAGACCCAGTACTTC. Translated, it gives CASSLQQGVEQTQYF.

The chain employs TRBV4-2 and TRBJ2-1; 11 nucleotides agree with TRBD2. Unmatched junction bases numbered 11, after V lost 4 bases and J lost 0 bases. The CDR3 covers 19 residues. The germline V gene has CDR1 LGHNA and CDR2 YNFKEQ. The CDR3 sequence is CASSRLSGRDLLSYNEQFF. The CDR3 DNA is TGTGCCAGCAGCCGCCTTAGCGGGAGGGATTTACTCTCCTACAATGAGCAGTTCTTC.

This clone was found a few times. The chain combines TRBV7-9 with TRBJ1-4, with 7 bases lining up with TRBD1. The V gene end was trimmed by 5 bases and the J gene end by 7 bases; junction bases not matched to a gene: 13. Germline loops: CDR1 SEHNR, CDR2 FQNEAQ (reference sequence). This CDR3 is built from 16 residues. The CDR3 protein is CASSIRNRGEGEKLFF. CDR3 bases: TGTGCCAGCAGCATACGAAACAGGGGAGAGGGTGAAAAACTGTTTTTT.

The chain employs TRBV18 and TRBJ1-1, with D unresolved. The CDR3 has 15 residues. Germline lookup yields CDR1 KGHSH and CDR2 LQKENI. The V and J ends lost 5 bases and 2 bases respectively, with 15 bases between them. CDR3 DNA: TGTGCCAGCTCAGCGAACCCGGGTCTCAACACTGAAGCTTTCTTT. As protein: CASSANPGLNTEAFF.

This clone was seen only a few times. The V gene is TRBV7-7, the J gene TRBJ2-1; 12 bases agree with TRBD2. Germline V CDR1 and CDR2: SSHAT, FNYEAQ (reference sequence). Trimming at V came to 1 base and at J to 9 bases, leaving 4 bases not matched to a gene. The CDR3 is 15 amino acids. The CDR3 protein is CASSLGTSGTFEQFF. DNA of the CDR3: TGTGCCAGCAGCTTAGGGACTAGCGGGACATTTGAGCAGTTCTTC.

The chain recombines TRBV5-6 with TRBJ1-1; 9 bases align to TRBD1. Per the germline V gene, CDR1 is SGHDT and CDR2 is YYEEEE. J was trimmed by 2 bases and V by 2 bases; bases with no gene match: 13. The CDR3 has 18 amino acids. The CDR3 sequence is CASSLISWAGQGNTEAFF. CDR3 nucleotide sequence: TGTGCCAGCAGCTTAATCAGTTGGGCGGGACAGGGAAACACTGAAGCTTTCTTT.

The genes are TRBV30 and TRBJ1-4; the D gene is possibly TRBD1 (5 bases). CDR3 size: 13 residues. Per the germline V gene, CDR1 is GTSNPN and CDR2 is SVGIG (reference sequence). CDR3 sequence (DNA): TGTGCTTTGCAGGGAATAGGTAATGAAAAACTGTTTTTT. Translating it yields CALQGIGNEKLFF.

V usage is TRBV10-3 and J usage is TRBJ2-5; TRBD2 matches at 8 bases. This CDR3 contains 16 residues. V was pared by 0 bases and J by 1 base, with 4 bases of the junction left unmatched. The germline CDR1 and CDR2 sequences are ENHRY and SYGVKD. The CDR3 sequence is CAISESTRGAQETQYF. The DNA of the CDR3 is TGTGCCATCAGTGAGTCGACGCGGGGGGCCCAAGAGACCCAGTACTTC.

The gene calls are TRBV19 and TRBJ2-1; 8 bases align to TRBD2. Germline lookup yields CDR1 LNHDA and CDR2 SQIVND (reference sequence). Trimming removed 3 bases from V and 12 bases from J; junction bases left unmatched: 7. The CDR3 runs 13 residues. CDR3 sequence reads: CASSIERERRQFF. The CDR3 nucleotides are TGTGCCAGTAGTATCGAGCGGGAGCGTCGGCAGTTCTTC.